This TCR beta chain was documented in a study of radiotherapy plus CTLA-4 blockade in lung cancer. The overall study: An objective response was seen in under 20% of patients, and disease control in just over 30%.

Trimming removed 6 bases from V and 4 bases from J, with 15 bases in between. The CDR3 has 13 residues. Germline lookup yields CDR1 SQVTM and CDR2 ANQGSEA. Overall study results and limits: Radiotherapy was combined with ipilimumab, and tumor-derived TCR clones then expanded in blood.

It was focal radiation plus CTLA-4 blockade with ipilimumab that patients with chemo-refractory metastatic non-small-cell lung cancer received. In regard to this clone: Its antigen is currently unknown.

Using immunoSEQ multiplex PCR, the repertoire was profiled, and TCRdb retains in-frame clones only, with some absent. The sample contains about 99,000 clones, roughly 88% of which appear only once. Material: peripheral blood, obtained from a patient treated with radiotherapy plus ipilimumab. The source of this sequence is a human donor with non-small cell lung cancer that progressed on radiotherapy plus ipilimumab. The chain employs TRBV29-1 and TRBJ2-5; D is unresolved. The CDR3 protein is CSVVPAFGETQYF. CDR3 nucleotides: TGCAGCGTCGTGCCGGCCTTCGGAGAGACCCAGTACTTC.